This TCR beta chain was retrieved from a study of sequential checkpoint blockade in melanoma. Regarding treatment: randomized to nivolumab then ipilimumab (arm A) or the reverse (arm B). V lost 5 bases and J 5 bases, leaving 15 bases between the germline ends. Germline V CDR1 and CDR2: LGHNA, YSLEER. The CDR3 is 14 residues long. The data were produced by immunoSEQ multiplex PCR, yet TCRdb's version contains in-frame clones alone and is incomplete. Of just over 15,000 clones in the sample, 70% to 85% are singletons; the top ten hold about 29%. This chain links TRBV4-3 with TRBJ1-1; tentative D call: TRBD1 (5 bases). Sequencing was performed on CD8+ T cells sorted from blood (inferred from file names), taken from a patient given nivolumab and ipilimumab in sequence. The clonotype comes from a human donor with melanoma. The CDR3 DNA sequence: TGCGCCAGCAGCAGGGGAGGGGTATGGACTGAAGCTTTCTTT. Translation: CASSRGGVWTEAFF.